Listed here are 2 T cell receptor beta chains from one sample, sequenced in a study of blood T cell repertoires in COVID-19 (dated by TCRdb to 2018 to 2020). Library generation was performed with the immunoSEQ multiplex PCR assay. TCRdb provides this immuneACCESS table in a form limited to in-frame rearrangements. Some clones are lacking; in checked studies, under half of them reflect an unresolved V gene, and why the rest are absent is not known. Across this sample there are under 300,000 clones, with roughly 87% seen only once. The ten largest make up 4% to 5% of the sample. Sequencing input: peripheral blood. The receptors originated from a woman aged 40 to 50 who had recovered from COVID-19.

The chain couples TRBV5-1 to TRBJ2-3; 11 bases are a match to TRBD2. The V gene's germline CDR1 is SGHRS and CDR2 YFSETQ. J lost 0 bases, V lost 4 bases, and 4 bases had no gene match. This CDR3 is 16 amino acids long. DNA of the CDR3: TGCGCCAGCAGCATGGGACTAGCGGACAGCACAGATACGCAGTATTTT. As protein: CASSMGLADSTDTQYF.

V usage is TRBV5-1 and J usage is TRBJ2-3; tentative D call: TRBD2 (6 bases). V lost 6 bases and J 5 bases, leaving 13 bases between the germline ends. CDR1 and CDR2 (germline): SGHRS, YFSETQ. The CDR3 sequence is 13 residues long. CDR3 sequence reads: CASTLQEGDTQYF. CDR3 coding DNA: TGCGCCAGCACCCTCCAGGAGGGAGATACGCAGTATTTT.